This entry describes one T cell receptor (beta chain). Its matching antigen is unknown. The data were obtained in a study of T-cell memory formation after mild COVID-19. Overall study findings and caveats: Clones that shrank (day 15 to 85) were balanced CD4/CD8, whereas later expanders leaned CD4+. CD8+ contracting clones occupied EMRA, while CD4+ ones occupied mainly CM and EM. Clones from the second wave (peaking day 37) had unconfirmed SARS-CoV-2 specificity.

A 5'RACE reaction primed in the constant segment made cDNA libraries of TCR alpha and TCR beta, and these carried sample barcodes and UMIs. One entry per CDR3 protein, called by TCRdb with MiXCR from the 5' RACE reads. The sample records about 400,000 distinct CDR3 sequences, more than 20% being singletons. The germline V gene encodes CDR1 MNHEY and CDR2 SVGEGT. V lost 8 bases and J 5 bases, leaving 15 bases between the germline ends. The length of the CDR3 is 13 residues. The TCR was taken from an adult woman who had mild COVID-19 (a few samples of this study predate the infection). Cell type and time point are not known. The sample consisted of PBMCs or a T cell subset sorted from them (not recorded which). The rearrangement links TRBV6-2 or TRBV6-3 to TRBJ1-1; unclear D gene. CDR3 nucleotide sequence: TGTGCCAGCGAGCGCGGTGGAGGGACTGAAGCTTTCTTT. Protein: CASERGGGTEAFF.